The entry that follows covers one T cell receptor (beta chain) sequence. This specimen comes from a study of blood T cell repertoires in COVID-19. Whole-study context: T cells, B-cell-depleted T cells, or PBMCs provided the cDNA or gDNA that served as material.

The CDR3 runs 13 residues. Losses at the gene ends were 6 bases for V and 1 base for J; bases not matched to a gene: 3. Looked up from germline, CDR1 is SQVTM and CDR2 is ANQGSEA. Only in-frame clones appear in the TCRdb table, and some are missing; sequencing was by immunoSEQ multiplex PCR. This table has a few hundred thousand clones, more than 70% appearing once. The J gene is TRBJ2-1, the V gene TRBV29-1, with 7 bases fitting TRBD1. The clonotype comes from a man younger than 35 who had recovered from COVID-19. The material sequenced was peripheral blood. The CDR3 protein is CSVPGQSYNEQFF. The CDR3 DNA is TGCAGCGTCCCGGGACAGTCCTACAATGAGCAGTTCTTC.